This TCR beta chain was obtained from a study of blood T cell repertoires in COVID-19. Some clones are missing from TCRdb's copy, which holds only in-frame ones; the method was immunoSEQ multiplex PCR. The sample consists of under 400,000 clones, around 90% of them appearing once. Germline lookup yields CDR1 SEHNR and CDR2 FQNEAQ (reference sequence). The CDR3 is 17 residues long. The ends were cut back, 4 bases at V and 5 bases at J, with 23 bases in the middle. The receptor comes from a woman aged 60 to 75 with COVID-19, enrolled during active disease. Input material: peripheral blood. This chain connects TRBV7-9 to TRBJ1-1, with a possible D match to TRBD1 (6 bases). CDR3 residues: CASSSRRTGGANTEAFF. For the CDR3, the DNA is TGTGCCAGCAGCTCAAGGAGGACTGGGGGGGCTAATACTGAAGCTTTCTTT.